This T cell receptor beta chain emerged from a study of blood T cell repertoires in COVID-19. Turning to the study itself: The analysed material was cDNA or gDNA that came from T cells, B-cell-depleted T cells, or PBMCs.

Per the study methods: Quantification of nucleated cells was approximated via reference gene primer amplification. Using immunoSEQ multiplex PCR, the repertoire was profiled, and TCRdb retains in-frame clones only, with some absent. V, J and clone size were drawn from that table, and D and trimming were deduced from the DNA. The table lists fewer than 140,000 clones, 75% to 85% of them singletons. This clone was counted a single time. The clonotype originates from a man aged 80 or over with COVID-19, enrolled during active disease. Sequenced sample: peripheral blood.

CDR3 sequence (DNA): TGTGCCAGCAAAGAAGAACAATTGAACACTGAAGCTTTCTTT. Translated: CASKEEQLNTEAFF. This rearrangement joins TRBV27 to TRBJ1-1; D is unclear. Germline assignment: CDR1 MNHEY and CDR2 SMNVEV (reference sequence). V lost 7 bases, J lost 0 bases, and 12 bases lay in between. This CDR3 has 14 amino acids.